This passage covers 19 T cell receptor beta chains from one sample sequenced in a study of control samples from healthy donors and cancer patients. The method was immunoSEQ multiplex PCR; TCRdb's version includes in-frame clones alone and lacks a portion of them. Of 55,000 to 85,000 clones listed, roughly nine tenths are singletons. Input material: PBMCs. Every receptor here comes from a man aged 60-69 years with lung cancer.

This clone appeared a few times. This chain connects TRBV15 to TRBJ1-2; D is unclear. Per germline, CDR1 LNHNV and CDR2 YYDKDF (reference sequence). V lost 0 bases to trimming and J lost 5 bases, with 10 bases between them. This CDR3 contains 14 residues. The CDR3 nucleotides are TGTGCCACCAGCAGAGATGACTCCGGGTATGGCTACACCTTC. Translated, it gives CATSRDDSGYGYTF.

The V call is TRBV5-1, the J call TRBJ2-3; weak D call: TRBD1 (6 bases). Trimming stripped 4 bases from V and 2 bases from J, with 11 bases between. The CDR3 totals 14 residues. Looked up from germline, CDR1 is SGHRS and CDR2 is YFSETQ. For the CDR3, the DNA is TGCGCCAGCAGCACGGACAGTTACACAGATACGCAGTATTTT. This codes for CASSTDSYTDTQYF.

V usage is TRBV11-2 and J usage is TRBJ2-7; D is ambiguous. This CDR3 has 10 residues. The V end was cut by 4 bases, the J end by 7 bases, with 5 bases between. The germline CDR1 and CDR2 sequences are SGHAT and FQNNGV. CDR3: CASSSREQYF. The CDR3 region has the DNA TGTGCCAGCAGCTCCCGAGAGCAGTACTTC.

The chain recombines TRBV25-1 with TRBJ2-1; 7 bases are shared with TRBD1. Unmatched junction bases numbered 7, after V lost 6 bases and J lost 2 bases. The length of the CDR3 is 15 residues. Germline V gene sequence: CDR1 MGHDK, CDR2 SYGVNS. DNA of the CDR3: TGTGCCAGCAGCAGGGGGATCTTCCCCTACAATGAGCAGTTCTTC. It is translated as CASSRGIFPYNEQFF.

The V gene is TRBV20-1, the J gene TRBJ2-4; D not certain. Trimming removed 4 bases from V and 11 bases from J, with 12 bases in between. Looked up from germline, CDR1 is DFQATT and CDR2 is SNEGSKA (reference sequence). The CDR3 extends over 11 amino acids. The CDR3 reads CSAKLGTFQYF. CDR3 coding DNA: TGCAGTGCTAAGCTGGGTACGTTTCAGTACTTC.

This chain uses TRBV30 with TRBJ1-1; D ambiguous. The CDR3 is made up of 14 amino acids. The V end was cut by 1 base, the J end by 1 base, with 10 bases between. Germline CDR1 and CDR2: GTSNPN and SVGIG (reference sequence). CDR3 nucleotides: TGTGCCTGGAGTGGGAGCCGGTCGAACACTGAAGCTTTCTTT. It codes for CAWSGSRSNTEAFF.

The rearrangement joins TRBV6-1 to TRBJ1-1, with a weak D call TRBD1 (6 bases). The V gene lost 3 bases and the J gene lost 4 bases, with 15 bases spanning the gap. The CDR3 contains 15 residues. Germline V gives CDR1 MNHNS, CDR2 SASEGT. CDR3 sequence reads: CASSDHRASGTEAFF. The DNA for the CDR3 is TGTGCCAGCAGTGACCACAGGGCCTCGGGCACTGAAGCTTTCTTT.

V usage is TRBV5-4 and J usage is TRBJ2-7, with 10 bases fitting TRBD1. Germline V gives CDR1 SGHNT, CDR2 YYREEE (reference sequence). With V trimmed by 6 bases and J by 3 bases, 9 bases remained unmatched. The CDR3 runs 15 residues. This CDR3 reads CASKSGTGDVYEQYF. The CDR3, as DNA: TGTGCCAGCAAATCTGGGACAGGGGATGTCTACGAGCAGTACTTC.

The chain joins TRBV7-9 to TRBJ1-2; D uncertain. Per germline, CDR1 SEHNR and CDR2 FQNEAQ (reference sequence). Trimming stripped 1 base from V and 4 bases from J, with 19 bases between. This CDR3 spans 17 amino acids. The CDR3 region is CASSLGGSSQLIYGYTF. The CDR3 coding sequence is TGTGCCAGCAGCTTAGGGGGATCGTCGCAACTTATCTATGGCTACACCTTC.

The chain employs TRBV5-1 and TRBJ1-1; 7 positions match TRBD1. Germline trimming cut 1 base from V and 4 bases from J; bases unmatched to any gene: 4. The germline gives CDR1 SGHRS, CDR2 YFSETQ. The CDR3 is made up of 14 amino acids. CDR3: CASSLLSGGTEAFF. CDR3 DNA: TGCGCCAGCAGCTTGCTCTCAGGGGGCACTGAAGCTTTCTTT.

The table lists this clone with a count of one. The chain employs TRBV19 and TRBJ2-3; D call uncertain. Germline V gene lookup returns CDR1 LNHDA and CDR2 SQIVND (reference sequence). CDR3 size: 12 residues. V was shortened by 9 bases and J by 2 bases, with 9 bases between the two germline ends. The CDR3 loop reads CASARATDTQYF. For the CDR3, the DNA is TGTGCCAGCGCCCGGGCCACAGATACGCAGTATTTT.

CDR3 sequence reads: CASSYLQSADGYTF. CDR3 bases: TGTGCCAGCAGTTACCTACAGTCCGCGGATGGCTACACCTTC. The rearrangement uses TRBV6-6 and TRBJ1-2; D gene ambiguous. V was shortened by 2 bases and J by 6 bases, with 13 bases between the two germline ends. CDR1 MNHNY and CDR2 SVGAGI come from the germline V gene (reference sequence). The CDR3 runs to 14 residues.

Here the CDR3 reads CASSLPGTSGLYEQYF. CDR3 bases: TGTGCCAGCAGTCTGCCCGGGACTAGCGGGTTGTACGAGCAGTACTTC. The rearrangement joins TRBV5-4 to TRBJ2-7; TRBD2 agrees at 12 bases. The V gene end was trimmed by 5 bases and the J gene end by 4 bases; junction bases not matched to a gene: 10. This CDR3 has 16 residues. Germline CDR1 is SGHNT and CDR2 is YYREEE (reference sequence).

The chain recombines TRBV30 with TRBJ2-2, with 7 bases fitting TRBD1. The J segment lost 4 bases and the V segment lost 4 bases, leaving 12 bases of the junction unmatched. The CDR3 runs 16 residues. The germline V gene encodes CDR1 GTSNPN and CDR2 SVGIG (reference sequence). CDR3 residues: CAWNKDRVGSTGELFF. The CDR3 DNA is TGTGCCTGGAATAAAGACAGGGTTGGTAGCACCGGGGAGCTGTTTTTT.

This rearrangement joins TRBV14 to TRBJ1-4; no clear D gene. V lost 4 bases, J lost 0 bases, and 9 bases lay in between. Germline V gene data show CDR1 as SGHDN and CDR2 as FVKESK. The CDR3 is made up of 15 amino acids. CDR3 residues: CASSRGEATNEKLFF. The DNA of the CDR3 is TGTGCCAGCAGCCGAGGAGAGGCAACTAATGAAAAACTGTTTTTT.

The J gene is TRBJ1-4, the V gene TRBV7-7; D is undetermined. V was cut by 5 bases and J by 8 bases, with 9 bases left in between. CDR1 and CDR2 from the germline V gene are SSHAT and FNYEAQ (reference sequence). The CDR3 covers 12 residues. CDR3 sequence reads: CASSPDGEKLFF. The CDR3, as DNA: TGTGCCAGCAGCCCAGATGGGGAAAAACTGTTTTTT.

This clone has only a few counts. This CDR3 is CASRIGQVVYNEQFF. DNA for the CDR3: TGTGCCAGCAGGATTGGACAGGTAGTGTACAATGAGCAGTTCTTC. This rearrangement joins TRBV6-5 to TRBJ2-1; 7 nucleotides align to TRBD1. Germline V lookup: CDR1 MNHEY, CDR2 SVGAGI. The CDR3 consists of 15 residues. The junction had 9 bases not matched to a gene; V was cut back by 6 bases and J by 4 bases.

This clone was observed a handful of times. The DNA for the CDR3 is TGTGCCAGCAGCTTAGGGCGGTCGGATACGCAGTATTTT. Amino acid sequence: CASSLGRSDTQYF. This chain joins TRBV11-1 and TRBJ2-3, with no clear D. The germline CDR1 and CDR2 sequences are SGHAT and FQDESV (reference sequence). The V and J ends lost 1 base and 6 bases respectively, with 8 bases between them. The CDR3 is 13 residues long.

The chain carries TRBV19 and TRBJ1-5; D is uncertain. The germline V gene has CDR1 LNHDA and CDR2 SQIVND (reference sequence). The CDR3 is 15 residues long. V lost 3 bases and J 3 bases, leaving 12 bases between the germline ends. The DNA for the CDR3 is TGTGCCAGTAGTATTCGAAGCGACAACAATCAGCCCCAGCATTTT. Translated: CASSIRSDNNQPQHF.